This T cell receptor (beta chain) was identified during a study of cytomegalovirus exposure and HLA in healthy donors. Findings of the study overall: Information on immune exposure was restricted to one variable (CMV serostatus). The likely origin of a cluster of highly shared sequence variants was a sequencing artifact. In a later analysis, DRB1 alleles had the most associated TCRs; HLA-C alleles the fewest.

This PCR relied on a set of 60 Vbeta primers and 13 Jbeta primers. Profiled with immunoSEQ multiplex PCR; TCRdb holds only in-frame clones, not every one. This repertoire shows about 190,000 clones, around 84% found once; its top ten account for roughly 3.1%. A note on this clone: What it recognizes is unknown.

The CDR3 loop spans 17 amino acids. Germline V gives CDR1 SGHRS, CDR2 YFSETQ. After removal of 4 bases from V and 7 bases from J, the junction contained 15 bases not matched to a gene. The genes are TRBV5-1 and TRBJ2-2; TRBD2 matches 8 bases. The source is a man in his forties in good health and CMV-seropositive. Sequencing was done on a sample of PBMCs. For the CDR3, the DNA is TGCGCCAGCAGCCGTATAATAAGGCGGGAGGACCTCGGGGAGCTGTTTTTT. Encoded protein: CASSRIIRREDLGELFF.